The subject of this entry is one T cell receptor (beta chain). This sample was taken from a study of blood T cell repertoires in COVID-19. Study summary: The cDNA or gDNA used as material had been derived from T cells, B-cell-depleted T cells, or PBMCs.

Unmatched junction bases numbered 6, after V lost 5 bases and J lost 5 bases. Looked up from germline, CDR1 is LNHDA and CDR2 is SQIVND (reference sequence). The CDR3 runs 14 residues. Repertoires were generated with immunoSEQ multiplex PCR, while TCRdb's copy carries only in-frame clones and drops some. The table has about 69,000 clones, 65% to 85% seen once. The specimen sequenced was peripheral blood. The gene calls are TRBV19 and TRBJ2-1; 7 nucleotides align to TRBD1. The source is a man between 60 and 75 years old with acute or convalescent COVID-19. The CDR3 reads CASSWDSRDNEQFF. CDR3 sequence (DNA): TGTGCCAGTAGTTGGGACAGCCGGGACAATGAGCAGTTCTTC. Based on the CDR3 plus reference TRBV19 and TRBJ2-1, the full variable domain is DGGITQSPKYLFRKEGQNVTLSCEQNLNHDAMYWYRQDPGQGLRLIYYSQIVNDFQKGDIAEGYSVSREKKESFPLTVTSAQKNPTAFYLCASSWDSRDNEQFFGPGTRLTVL.